This T cell receptor (beta chain) derives from a study of T-cell memory formation after mild COVID-19. Study results and caveats: Contracting clones from day 15 to 85 showed balanced CD4/CD8; later expanders favored CD4+.

MiXCR, applied by TCRdb to the 5' RACE reads, yields one record per CDR3 protein. The sample records around 130,000 distinct CDR3 sequences, 11% to 15% being singletons. The table lists this clonotype with a few counts. Its antigen is not known. The origin of this receptor is an adult woman who had mild COVID-19 (a few samples of this study predate the infection). Cell type and time point are not known. Material for sequencing was PBMCs or a T cell subset sorted from them (not recorded which).

The CDR3 sequence: CATSRTLNTGELFF. CDR3 nucleotide sequence: TGTGCCACCAGTCGCACTCTCAACACCGGGGAGCTGTTTTTT. The chain links TRBV24-1 to TRBJ2-2; D gene ambiguous. This CDR3 has 14 residues. The germline gives CDR1 KGHDR, CDR2 SFDVKD. Trimming stripped 6 bases from V and 2 bases from J, with 9 bases between.